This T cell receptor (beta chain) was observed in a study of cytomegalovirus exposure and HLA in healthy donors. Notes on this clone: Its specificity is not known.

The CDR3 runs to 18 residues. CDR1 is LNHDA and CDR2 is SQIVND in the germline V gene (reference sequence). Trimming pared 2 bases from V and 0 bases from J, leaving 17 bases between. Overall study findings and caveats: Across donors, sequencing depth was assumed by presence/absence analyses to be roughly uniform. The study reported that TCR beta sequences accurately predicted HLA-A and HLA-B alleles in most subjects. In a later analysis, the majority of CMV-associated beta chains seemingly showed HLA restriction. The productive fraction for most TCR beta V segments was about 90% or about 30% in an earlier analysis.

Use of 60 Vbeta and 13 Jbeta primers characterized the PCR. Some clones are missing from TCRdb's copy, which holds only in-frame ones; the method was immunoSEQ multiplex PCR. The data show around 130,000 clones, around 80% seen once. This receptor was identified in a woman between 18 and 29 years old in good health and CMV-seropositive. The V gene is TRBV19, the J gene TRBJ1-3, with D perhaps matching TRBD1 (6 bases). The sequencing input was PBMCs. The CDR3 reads CASSIISGVLNSGNTIYF. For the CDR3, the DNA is TGTGCCAGTAGTATAATCTCAGGGGTCCTTAACTCTGGAAACACCATATATTTT.